This T cell receptor (beta chain) was obtained from a study of identical twins. Study-wide results and limits: Out-of-frame alpha sequences shared by twins were enriched for low generation probability. Insertions were fewer in abundant cord blood beta clonotypes, whereas memory repertoires showed none of this pattern. Modelling approaches yielded underestimates of out-of-frame TCR alpha sharing between monozygotic twins. Findings depended on cross-sectional statistics rather than tracking the same donors.

Germline assignment: CDR1 MGHRA and CDR2 YSYEKL. This CDR3 spans 19 amino acids. V trimming: 1 base; J trimming: 0 bases; junction bases outside the gene matches: 9. TCRdb redid the calling of the 5' RACE reads with MiXCR, one entry per CDR3 protein. The sample holds about 890,000 distinct CDR3 sequences; more than 9% are singletons and the top ten take about 1.5%. To note about this clonotype: The antigen is not known.

The data also belong to a second study, concerning yellow fever vaccine responses in identical twins.

V usage is TRBV4-1 and J usage is TRBJ2-2; 9 nucleotides align to TRBD2. The TCR was taken from a young woman in good health. The specimen was PBMCs. The CDR3 coding sequence is TGCGCCAGCAGCCAAGTGGGGCTAGCGGGAAGAGCGAACACCGGGGAGCTGTTTTTT. This sequence encodes CASSQVGLAGRANTGELFF.